Shown below are 20 T cell receptor beta chains from a single sample sequenced in a study of beta chain features in type 1 diabetes. Study observations and caveats: People with Type 1 diabetes carried modestly yet significantly shorter TCRB CDR3s in all four CD4+ subsets.

Their cognate antigens are unknown. Expressed TCRB transcripts were sequenced, since all the RNA that had been isolated was reverse transcribed. Assay used: immunoSEQ multiplex PCR; TCRdb lists only in-frame clones, some missing. The repertoire holds 300,000 to 350,000 clones, with approximately 10% as singletons. Sequenced: central memory CD4+ T cells from blood. The receptor source for this set is a man aged 25 to 40 with type 1 diabetes.

This clone was found a few times. The chain couples TRBV28 to TRBJ2-4; the D gene is possibly TRBD1 (6 bases). Germline V gives CDR1 MDHEN, CDR2 SYDVKM. The ends were cut back, 2 bases at V and 4 bases at J, with 9 bases in the middle. This CDR3 is 14 amino acids long. The CDR3 bases are TGTGCCAGCAGTTTAGGACAGAGTAAAAACATTCAGTACTTC. It is translated as CASSLGQSKNIQYF.

The rearrangement links TRBV7-2 to TRBJ2-2; D not resolved. The CDR3 spans 14 residues. In germline, CDR1 is SGHTA, CDR2 FQGNSA. The V end was cut by 2 bases, the J end by 8 bases, with 12 bases between. The CDR3 protein is CASSLRRAGGELFF. The CDR3 DNA is TGTGCCAGCAGCTTAAGACGCGCAGGTGGGGAGCTGTTTTTT.

This chain joins TRBV15 and TRBJ1-5, with TRBD1 as a possible D gene (6 bases). V lost 9 bases and J 3 bases, leaving 12 bases between the germline ends. The CDR3 totals 13 residues. Germline V gene data show CDR1 as LNHNV and CDR2 as YYDKDF (reference sequence). The CDR3 sequence is CATSTGANQPQHF. The DNA for the CDR3 is TGTGCCACGTCGACAGGAGCCAATCAGCCCCAGCATTTT.

This rearrangement joins TRBV5-1 to TRBJ1-1; the D gene is possibly TRBD1 (5 bases). The CDR3 totals 14 residues. Germline V gene lookup returns CDR1 SGHRS and CDR2 YFSETQ. Trimming removed 0 bases at V and 5 bases at J, with 11 bases between. The CDR3 nucleotides are TGCGCCAGCAGCTTGGTCCCGGGGGATACTGAAGCTTTCTTT. Residues: CASSLVPGDTEAFF.

This clone was found once. This sequence may be a read error, since a much larger clone differs from it by one base. The sample holds other DNA sequences that translate to the same CDR3. The chain recombines TRBV25-1 with TRBJ1-2; D gene uncertain. The germline CDR1 and CDR2 sequences are MGHDK and SYGVNS. Trimming left V 4 bases short and J 2 bases short, with 2 bases between. This CDR3 has 11 residues. CDR3 bases: TGTGCCAGCAGTGTGAACTATGGCTACACCTTC. Protein sequence: CASSVNYGYTF.

V and J are TRBV5-1 and TRBJ2-3; D is possibly TRBD1 or TRBD2 (5 bases each). With 3 bases removed from V and 4 bases from J, the gap between germline ends came to 15 bases. The CDR3 extends over 15 amino acids. CDR1 is SGHRS and CDR2 is YFSETQ in the germline V gene. The chain's CDR3 is CASSWETGGADTQYF. DNA of the CDR3: TGCGCCAGCAGCTGGGAAACAGGAGGAGCAGATACGCAGTATTTT.

This clone was recorded at least ten times. The chain combines TRBV18 with TRBJ1-1; no definite D call. V was trimmed by 2 bases and J by 3 bases, leaving 7 bases between them. The CDR3 has 13 residues. The germline CDR1 and CDR2 sequences are KGHSH and LQKENI. The CDR3 sequence: CASSPMADTEAFF. The CDR3, as DNA: TGTGCCAGCTCACCAATGGCAGACACTGAAGCTTTCTTT.

This chain connects TRBV5-4 to TRBJ2-7; tentative D call: TRBD2 (5 bases). The CDR3 spans 14 residues. CDR1 is SGHNT and CDR2 is YYREEE in the germline V gene (reference sequence). Deletions cut 0 bases from V and 4 bases from J, with 11 bases between. CDR3 coding DNA: TGTGCCAGCAGCTTGGCGGGGATAGAGTACGAGCAGTACTTC. Its protein product is CASSLAGIEYEQYF.

This clone was observed a few times. The V gene is TRBV7-2, the J gene TRBJ1-6, with 8 nucleotides matching TRBD1. Germline CDR1 and CDR2: SGHTA and FQGNSA. There are 15 residues in the CDR3. J gave up 11 bases and V 3 bases, and 9 bases lay outside the gene matches. DNA for the CDR3: TGTGCCAGCAGCTTGACAGGACAGGGTTCGACACCCCTCCACTTT. This codes for CASSLTGQGSTPLHF.

This chain connects TRBV7-2 to TRBJ2-3; 13 bases line up with TRBD2. Germline loops: CDR1 SGHTA, CDR2 FQGNSA. CDR3 length: 16 residues. V was clipped by 1 base and J by 3 bases; unmatched bases: 1. CDR3 loop: CASSLELAGGTDTQYF. The DNA for the CDR3 is TGTGCCAGCAGCTTAGAACTAGCGGGGGGGACAGATACGCAGTATTTT.

This sequence joins TRBV7-8 and TRBJ2-1, with D maybe TRBD2 (6 bases). Germline CDR1 reads SGHVS; CDR2 reads FQNEAQ. This CDR3 is built from 16 residues. Trimming took off 3 bases at V and 2 bases at J, with 14 bases between the two ends. The CDR3 DNA reads TGTGCCAGCAGCTTGAGAGGAGGGCAAGCCTACAATGAGCAGTTCTTC. This codes for CASSLRGGQAYNEQFF.

In regard to this clone: The sample has other DNA sequences that encode this CDR3 too. This rearrangement joins TRBV7-9 to TRBJ2-3; D might be TRBD1 (6 bases). CDR1 is SEHNR, CDR2 FQNEAQ, per germline (reference sequence). V gave up 6 bases and J gave up 1 base, with 11 bases separating them. CDR3 length equals 14 residues. The CDR3 DNA reads as TGTGCCAGCAGTTCGGACAGACGCACAGATACGCAGTATTTT. It encodes CASSSDRRTDTQYF.

This chain joins TRBV14 and TRBJ2-7; no clear D gene. The CDR3 has 13 amino acids. Germline CDR1 is SGHDN and CDR2 is FVKESK. Deletions cut 3 bases from V and 7 bases from J, with 13 bases between. CDR3 residues: CASSQGPDREQYF. CDR3 sequence (DNA): TGTGCCAGCAGCCAGGGTCCGGATAGGGAGCAGTACTTC. Full variable domain (rest looked up from reference TRBV14 and TRBJ2-7): EAGVTQFPSHSVIEKGQTVTLRCDPISGHDNLYWYRRVMGKEIKFLLHFVKESKQDESGMPNNRFLAERTGGTYSTLKVQPAELEDSGVYFCASSQGPDREQYFGPGTRLTVT.

The J gene is TRBJ2-5, the V gene TRBV9; 8 nucleotides agree with TRBD1. This CDR3 contains 15 residues. V trimming: 3 bases; J trimming: 5 bases; junction bases outside the gene matches: 9. Germline CDR1 is SGDLS and CDR2 is YYNGEE. For the CDR3, the DNA is TGTGCCAGCAGCGCCATCAGGGGGCAGGGGGAGACCCAGTACTTC. Translation gives CASSAIRGQGETQYF.

Many counts were recorded for this clone. A much larger clone sits a single nucleotide away, making a read error possible. Other DNA variants within this sample encode the same CDR3. V gene TRBV9 combines with J gene TRBJ2-1; D is uncertain. Germline V CDR1 and CDR2: SGDLS, YYNGEE. Deletions cut 4 bases from V and 5 bases from J, with 4 bases between. The CDR3 sequence is 11 residues long. The DNA for the CDR3 is TGTGCCAGCAGCAAAAACAATGAGCAGTTCTTC. It codes for CASSKNNEQFF.

This clone was found a few times. This chain connects TRBV29-1 to TRBJ2-6, with D hard to call. CDR3 length equals 13 residues. V lost 3 bases and J lost 1, with 4 bases in between. Per the germline V gene, CDR1 is SQVTM and CDR2 is ANQGSEA. DNA for the CDR3: TGCAGCGTTGACGGGTCTGGGGCCAACGTCCTGACTTTC. Amino acids: CSVDGSGANVLTF.

This clone showed up just a few times. The V gene is TRBV4-3, the J gene TRBJ1-1; the D gene is possibly TRBD1 (5 bases). The germline V gene encodes CDR1 LGHNA and CDR2 YSLEER. This CDR3 is built from 15 residues. Trimming cost V 5 bases and J 5 bases, with 18 bases left between them. The CDR3 is CASSVDGGGGTEAFF. In nucleotides, the CDR3 is TGCGCCAGCAGCGTAGACGGGGGAGGTGGGACTGAAGCTTTCTTT.

V and J are TRBV7-9 and TRBJ1-2, with a possible D match to TRBD1 (5 bases). The ends were cut back, 8 bases at V and 5 bases at J, with 15 bases in the middle. Looked up from germline, CDR1 is SEHNR and CDR2 is FQNEAQ (reference sequence). There are 13 residues in the CDR3. DNA for the CDR3: TGTGCCAGCGGGAGGGACGGGTTGTATGGCTACACCTTC. It specifies CASGRDGLYGYTF.

The CDR3 sequence is CASSYIGGGRETQYF. The DNA for the CDR3 is TGTGCCAGCAGTTACATTGGAGGGGGCAGAGAGACCCAGTACTTC. The rearrangement joins TRBV6-6 to TRBJ2-5; D may be TRBD1 (7 bases). Deletions cut 2 bases from V and 4 bases from J, with 14 bases between. CDR3 length: 15 residues. Germline V gene data show CDR1 as MNHNY and CDR2 as SVGAGI (reference sequence).

About this clone: At the DNA level, this CDR3 is encoded by other sequences in the same sample as well. The V call is TRBV11-2, the J call TRBJ2-7; possibly TRBD2 for D (6 bases). The CDR3 sequence is 13 residues long. Germline CDR1 is SGHAT and CDR2 is FQNNGV. V was cut by 1 base and J by 5 bases, with 9 bases left in between. CDR3 bases: TGTGCCAGCAGCTTAGTGGAGGGGAACGAGCAGTACTTC. This translates into CASSLVEGNEQYF.